The rows below give T cell receptor beta chains drawn from one sample of a study of beta chain features in type 1 diabetes. Sequencing used immunoSEQ multiplex PCR; TCRdb keeps in-frame clones, though not all of them. The sample lists about 930,000 clones, 15% to 20% seen once, with around 0.02% in the top ten. Sample: naive CD4+ T cells from blood. These TCRs come from a woman aged 18-30 years in good health. CDR3s include the opening cysteine and the closing phenylalanine or tryptophan. The D gene is left open where the match is weak. Clone size is stated in some rows and not others, as once, few, many or a class when expanded.

>TRBJ2-3|TRBV6-5|.|few
CASSYSIGGPDTQYF
TGTGCCAGCAGTTACTCGATTGGGGGTCCAGATACGCAGTATTTT
>TRBJ1-4|TRBV6-5|.|few
CASRSGRDEKLFF
TGTGCCAGCAGATCAGGGAGGGACGAAAAACTGTTTTTT
>TRBJ2-5|TRBV21-1|.|few
CASSKQGPQETQYF
TGTGCCAGCAGCAAACAGGGTCCCCAAGAGACCCAGTACTTC
>TRBJ2-1|TRBV6-6|.|few
CASSLSGTAYNEQFF
TGTGCCAGCAGTTTATCTGGGACCGCTTACAATGAGCAGTTCTTC
>TRBJ2-5|TRBV27|TRBD1|.
CASSFRPPGQGAPETQYF
TGTGCCAGCAGTTTTCGCCCCCCGGGACAGGGGGCGCCGGAGACCCAGTACTTC
>TRBJ2-7|TRBV7-6|TRBD2|few
CASSYRTSGEQYF
TGTGCCAGCAGCTATCGGACTAGCGGGGAGCAGTACTTC
>TRBJ1-2|TRBV4-3|.|.
CASSQGARSDGYTF
TGCGCCAGCAGCCAAGGTGCCAGAAGTGATGGCTACACCTTC
>TRBJ2-5|TRBV7-2|TRBD1|few
CASSSPDRGQETQYF
TGTGCCAGCAGCTCGCCCGACAGGGGCCAAGAGACCCAGTACTTC
>TRBJ1-2|TRBV28|.|few
CASSFEGGGNYGYTF
TGTGCCAGCAGTTTTGAAGGGGGTGGTAACTATGGCTACACCTTC
>TRBJ2-1|TRBV6-5|.|.
CASSYSAVWLF
TGTGCCAGCAGTTACTCTGCCGTCTGGCTCTTC
>TRBJ1-5|TRBV11-2|.|.
CASSLNMIQPQHF
TGTGCCAGCAGCTTAAATATGATTCAGCCCCAGCATTTT
>TRBJ2-5|TRBV7-2|TRBD1|few
CASSLAPTGGLETQYF
TGTGCCAGCAGCTTAGCGCCAACAGGGGGTCTGGAGACCCAGTACTTC
>TRBJ2-2|TRBV6-1|.|.
CASSEGRAGTGELFF
TGTGCCAGCAGTGAAGGCAGGGCAGGTACCGGGGAGCTGTTTTTT
>TRBJ2-1|TRBV7-3|.|few
CASSPMPKTVYNEQFF
TGTGCCAGCAGCCCCATGCCCAAAACGGTCTACAATGAGCAGTTCTTC
>TRBJ2-5|TRBV7-8|.|.
CASSLAGEGETQYF
TGTGCCAGCAGCTTAGCTGGAGAGGGGGAGACCCAGTACTTC
>TRBJ2-2|TRBV11-1|.|.
CASSPHQASGTGELFF
TGTGCCAGCAGCCCTCATCAGGCCTCGGGCACCGGGGAGCTGTTTTTT
>TRBJ2-1|TRBV5-1|TRBD2|.
CASSPGGNNEQFF
TGCGCCAGCAGCCCCGGGGGGAACAATGAGCAGTTCTTC
>TRBJ2-1|TRBV11-2|.|few
CASSLDGLNEQFF
TGTGCCAGCAGCTTAGATGGACTGAATGAGCAGTTCTTC
>TRBJ2-3|TRBV15|.|few
CATSRLTTDTQYF
TGTGCCACCAGCAGACTGACAACAGATACGCAGTATTTT
>TRBJ2-5|TRBV4-2|TRBD1|few
CASSPGQGQETQYF
TGTGCCAGCAGCCCCGGACAGGGCCAAGAGACCCAGTACTTC
>TRBJ2-7|TRBV6-1|.|few
CAISDFEGSSYEQYF
TGTGCCATCAGTGATTTTGAGGGTAGCTCCTACGAGCAGTACTTC
>TRBJ1-2|TRBV28|TRBD1|few
CASSPGGGPGGGYTF
TGTGCCAGCAGTCCCGGTGGGGGACCAGGGGGTGGCTACACCTTC
>TRBJ2-7|TRBV11-2|TRBD1|.
CASSPRDRSYEQYF
TGTGCCAGCAGCCCCCGGGACAGGAGCTACGAGCAGTACTTC
>TRBJ2-1|TRBV10-3|.|many
CAISESGNNEQFF
TGTGCCATCAGTGAGTCAGGCAACAATGAGCAGTTCTTC
>TRBJ1-2|TRBV25-1|.|few
CASHDGTTYGYTF
TGTGCCAGCCATGACGGGACGACCTATGGCTACACCTTC
>TRBJ2-3|TRBV9|TRBD2|.
CASSAGTSGSEDTQYF
TGTGCCAGCAGCGCCGGGACTAGCGGGAGCGAAGATACGCAGTATTTT
>TRBJ1-3|TRBV28|.|.
CATGTTGNTIYF
TGTGCCACCGGGACGACTGGAAACACCATATATTTT
>TRBJ1-2|TRBV5-1|.|few
CASSLDYRSGYGYTF
TGCGCCAGCAGCTTGGATTACAGGTCTGGATATGGCTACACCTTC
>TRBJ2-7|TRBV2|.|.
CASRREKTSSYEQYF
TGTGCCAGTAGACGGGAAAAAACGAGCTCCTACGAGCAGTACTTC
>TRBJ2-7|TRBV11-1|TRBD2|.
CASSSLAGGPQQYF
TGTGCCAGCAGTTCTCTAGCGGGAGGGCCGCAGCAGTACTTC
>TRBJ2-6|TRBV6-1|TRBD2|few
CASSEGAGAGANVLTF
TGTGCCAGCAGTGAAGGTGCGGGAGCCGGGGCCAACGTCCTGACTTTC
>TRBJ1-1|TRBV9|.|.
CASSRRQMNTEAFF
TGTGCCAGCAGCCGTAGACAGATGAACACTGAAGCTTTCTTT
>TRBJ1-2|TRBV9|TRBD1|few
CASSGDRGNYGYTF
TGTGCCAGCAGCGGGGACAGGGGTAACTATGGCTACACCTTC
>TRBJ2-1|TRBV7-2|.|few
CASSLTGNNEQFF
TGTGCCAGCAGCTTAACAGGGAACAATGAGCAGTTCTTC
>TRBJ1-4|TRBV9|.|few
CASSVGPGLNEKLFF
TGTGCCAGCAGCGTAGGTCCTGGTCTTAATGAAAAACTGTTTTTT